These T cell receptor beta chains were read from a single sample in a study of shared clonotypes between healthy human individuals. The assay was immunoSEQ multiplex PCR, and TCRdb's table has in-frame clones only and misses some. The table has about 2.3 million clones, just under 95% seen once. Source material: naive CD4+ T cells from PBMCs. The receptors were gathered from a young man in good health. Some clones in this sample may be carry-over from other donors' samples. Both conserved end residues are part of each CDR3. A D gene is named only where the DNA matches it firmly. Rows give clone size only sometimes, using once, few, many, or a class for an expanded clone.

clone_size,v_call,j_call,d_call,cdr3_aa,cdr3_nt
-,TRBV7-2,TRBJ1-1,-,CASSPSVSRMNTEAFF,TGTGCCAGCAGCCCCTCGGTTAGCCGCATGAACACTGAAGCTTTCTTT
once,TRBV10-2,TRBJ1-1,-,CASSFPEAFF,TGCGCCAGCAGCTTCCCTGAAGCTTTCTTT
-,TRBV28,TRBJ1-4,-,CASRRGANEKLFF,TGTGCCAGCCGCCGTGGGGCTAATGAAAAACTGTTTTTT
-,TRBV5-1,TRBJ1-1,-,CASSQIQGVGNTEAFF,TGCGCCAGCAGCCAGATACAGGGTGTGGGGAACACTGAAGCTTTCTTT
-,TRBV7-2,TRBJ2-3,TRBD1,CASSLVRGPQYF,TGTGCCAGCAGCTTAGTCAGGGGGCCGCAGTATTTT
-,TRBV18,TRBJ2-2,-,CASSPFSTGQNTGELFF,TGTGCCAGCTCACCATTCTCGACAGGCCAGAACACCGGGGAGCTGTTTTTT
-,TRBV21-1,TRBJ2-5,-,CASSTKGQQETQYF,TGTGCCAGCAGCACGAAGGGACAGCAAGAGACCCAGTACTTC
-,TRBV4-2,TRBJ2-5,TRBD2,CASSHEGLAEKETQYF,TGTGCCAGCAGCCATGAAGGACTAGCGGAGAAAGAGACCCAGTACTTC
once,TRBV16,TRBJ2-7,TRBD1,CASSQGAGTGGYEQYF,TGTGCCAGCAGCCAAGGTGCCGGGACAGGGGGCTACGAGCAGTACTTC
-,TRBV28,TRBJ2-1,TRBD2,CASSWRGYNEQFF,TGTGCCAGCAGTTGGCGGGGGTACAATGAGCAGTTCTTC
-,TRBV27,TRBJ2-6,-,CASSLSGANVLTF,TGTGCCAGCAGTTTGTCTGGGGCCAACGTCCTGACTTTC
-,TRBV14,TRBJ1-3,-,CASSQDISLSGNTIYF,TGTGCCAGCAGCCAAGATATATCCTTATCCGGAAACACCATATATTTT
once,TRBV18,TRBJ2-7,TRBD1,CASSPRARDRGGEQYF,TGTGCCAGCTCACCACGGGCTCGGGACAGGGGCGGCGAGCAGTACTTC
-,TRBV25-1,TRBJ2-7,-,CASSEWPHEQYF,TGTGCCAGCAGTGAATGGCCCCACGAGCAGTACTTC
-,TRBV27,TRBJ1-2,-,CASSLVLGTLGGYTF,TGTGCCAGCAGTTTAGTTCTTGGCACTCTAGGCGGCTACACCTTC
-,TRBV2,TRBJ2-1,-,CASSPLTEDVRFF,TGTGCCAGCAGCCCACTCACCGAAGACGTTCGATTCTTC